Below, 20 T cell receptor beta chains from the same sample are listed, as sequenced in a study of blood T cell repertoires in COVID-19. Generated by immunoSEQ multiplex PCR, the TCRdb table keeps only in-frame clones and is missing some. The table records about 190,000 clones, approximately 90% of them present only once. Sequencing used peripheral blood. The receptor set was obtained from a woman in her 40s who had recovered from COVID-19.

The rearrangement joins TRBV7-6 to TRBJ2-7; 9 nucleotides match TRBD2. Germline CDR1 SGHVS, CDR2 FNYEAQ. The J segment lost 9 bases and the V segment lost 4 bases, leaving 16 bases of the junction unmatched. The CDR3 length is 16 residues. The CDR3 loop is CASSSAQSGTSTVQYF. In DNA form, the CDR3 reads TGTGCCAGCAGCTCTGCCCAATCCGGGACTAGCACTGTGCAGTACTTC.

This chain joins TRBV5-5 and TRBJ2-3; 8 nucleotides agree with TRBD2. This CDR3 is built from 16 residues. The germline gives CDR1 SGHKS, CDR2 YYEKEE (reference sequence). The junction had 3 bases not matched to a gene; V was cut back by 0 bases and J by 0 bases. This CDR3 is CASSLELAVSTDTQYF. CDR3 DNA sequence: TGTGCCAGCAGCTTGGAACTAGCGGTGAGCACAGATACGCAGTATTTT.

CDR3: CASSTGQGNEKLFF. CDR3 coding DNA: TGTGCCAGTAGTACGGGACAGGGGAATGAAAAACTGTTTTTT. The chain carries TRBV19 and TRBJ1-4; the match to TRBD1 covers 10 bases. The CDR3 loop spans 14 amino acids. CDR1 and CDR2 from the germline V gene are LNHDA and SQIVND (reference sequence). V shed 4 bases, J shed 5 bases, and the junction held 1 base outside the gene matches.

The chain couples TRBV6-2 or TRBV6-3 to TRBJ2-1, with TRBD1 matching 12 bases. Germline-derived CDR1 and CDR2 are MNHEY and SVGEGT. The CDR3 runs to 16 residues. Trimming removed 5 bases from V and 7 bases from J; junction bases left unmatched: 9. The DNA of the CDR3 is TGTGCCAGCAGTCGTGGGACAGGGGGCGCCGGGAATGAGCAGTTCTTC. Translating gives CASSRGTGGAGNEQFF.

This clone has a single count. The gene calls are TRBV24-1 and TRBJ2-1, with TRBD2 matching 11 bases. V lost 4 bases, J lost 10 bases, and 5 bases stayed unmatched. Germline CDR1 KGHDR, CDR2 SFDVKD. CDR3 length: 14 amino acids. The DNA for the CDR3 is TGTGCCACCAGTGAGAACCGACTAGCGGGGGAGCAGTTCTTC. Its translation: CATSENRLAGEQFF.

V is TRBV3-1 (or the pseudogene TRBV3-2) and J is TRBJ1-5; weak D call: TRBD1 (6 bases). The CDR3 has 14 residues. Between the trimmed V and J ends, which lost 4 bases and 1 base, there was a span of 8 bases. Germline CDR1 reads LGHDT; CDR2 reads YNNKEL (reference sequence). For the CDR3, the DNA is TGTGCCAGCAGCCGACAGGACAGCAATCAGCCCCAGCATTTT. This codes for CASSRQDSNQPQHF.

This chain connects TRBV5-6 to TRBJ2-2; perhaps TRBD1 as D (6 bases). This CDR3 spans 16 amino acids. CDR1 is SGHDT and CDR2 is YYEEEE in the germline V gene. V was trimmed by 5 bases and J by 5 bases, leaving 19 bases between them. The CDR3 protein is CASSQAQGTATGELFF. The DNA of the CDR3 is TGTGCCAGCAGTCAAGCGCAGGGGACGGCGACCGGGGAGCTGTTTTTT.

V is TRBV5-1 and J is TRBJ2-7, with D perhaps TRBD2 (5 bases). The germline V gene encodes CDR1 SGHRS and CDR2 YFSETQ. The CDR3 length is 15 residues. The V gene lost 0 bases and the J gene lost 0 bases, with 10 bases spanning the gap. The CDR3 coding sequence is TGCGCCAGCAGCTTGGAGTCGGGGAGCTCCTACGAGCAGTACTTC. It translates to CASSLESGSSYEQYF.

This clone has just one count. The rearrangement links TRBV27 to TRBJ1-6; the match to TRBD1 covers 10 bases. This CDR3 spans 16 amino acids. Trimming at V came to 5 bases and at J to 5 bases, leaving 6 bases not matched to a gene. Looked up from germline, CDR1 is MNHEY and CDR2 is SMNVEV (reference sequence). The CDR3 DNA reads TGTGCCAGCAGTCCAAGGGACAGGGGAAATAATTCACCCCTCCACTTT. Amino acids: CASSPRDRGNNSPLHF.

The V and J genes are TRBV19 and TRBJ2-7, with a tentative D call TRBD2 (6 bases). The CDR3 is 14 amino acids. The V gene's germline CDR1 is LNHDA and CDR2 SQIVND (reference sequence). Trimming stripped 3 bases from V and 2 bases from J, with 11 bases between. The CDR3 coding sequence is TGTGCCAGTAGTATCAACCCGGGGGCCTACGAGCAGTACTTC. Amino acid sequence: CASSINPGAYEQYF.

CDR3 protein: CASSQSAAILEQYF. CDR3 coding DNA: TGTGCCAGCAGCCAATCGGCCGCAATCCTCGAGCAGTACTTC. The chain carries TRBV16 and TRBJ2-7; D not certain. V shed 0 bases and J shed 6 bases, with 12 bases lying between them. This CDR3 is built from 14 residues. Germline V gives CDR1 KGHSY, CDR2 FQNENV.

The rearrangement joins TRBV10-3 to TRBJ2-2, with 10 nucleotides matching TRBD2. V shed 8 bases and J 1 base; nucleotides not matched to a gene: 7. The CDR3 has 16 residues. Per germline, CDR1 ENHRY and CDR2 SYGVKD. Written as DNA, the CDR3 is TGTGCCATCGGGCCTAGCGGGGGTAAGAACACCGGGGAGCTGTTTTTT. Protein sequence: CAIGPSGGKNTGELFF.

This chain connects TRBV7-9 to TRBJ2-1; D perhaps matches TRBD2 (5 bases). Per the germline V gene, CDR1 is SEHNR and CDR2 is FQNEAQ (reference sequence). This CDR3 has 17 residues. The ends were cut back, 0 bases at V and 5 bases at J, with 17 bases in the middle. CDR3 loop: CASSLAPQWTSHNEQFF. As DNA, the CDR3 is TGTGCCAGCAGCTTAGCGCCCCAATGGACTTCCCACAATGAGCAGTTCTTC.

This chain joins TRBV6-5 and TRBJ1-2, with D possibly TRBD1 on 5 matching bases. This CDR3 spans 14 amino acids. Trimming removed 2 bases from V and 7 bases from J, with 14 bases in between. Germline loops: CDR1 MNHEY, CDR2 SVGAGI. CDR3 loop: CASSYQGHRGGYTF. DNA for the CDR3: TGTGCCAGCAGTTACCAAGGACACCGAGGTGGCTACACCTTC.

This clone was seen a handful of times. This chain joins TRBV27 and TRBJ2-1, with 7 nucleotides matching TRBD2. Germline CDR1 and CDR2: MNHEY and SMNVEV (reference sequence). The CDR3 covers 18 residues. V trimming: 5 bases; J trimming: 3 bases; junction bases outside the gene matches: 16. The CDR3 region has the DNA TGTGCCAGCAGTCTTACCACGTTAGGACTAGAGGGCTACAATGAGCAGTTCTTC. It yields the protein CASSLTTLGLEGYNEQFF.

The V gene is TRBV5-1, the J gene TRBJ2-1; a weak D match, TRBD2 (6 bases). Trimming shortened V by 4 bases and J by 4 bases, and 18 bases separated the two germline ends. Per germline, CDR1 SGHRS and CDR2 YFSETQ. The CDR3 runs 16 residues. Here the CDR3 DNA reads TGCGCCAGCAGCCCGGCGCTGGCGGGGATATACAATGAGCAGTTCTTC. Encoded protein: CASSPALAGIYNEQFF.

This CDR3 is CASSAGIQYHNYGYTF. CDR3 nucleotide sequence: TGTGCCAGCAGTGCGGGGATACAGTACCATAACTATGGCTACACCTTC. The chain links TRBV2 to TRBJ1-2; D is undetermined. V lost 4 bases and J 1 base, leaving 16 bases between the germline ends. Germline CDR1 SNHLY, CDR2 FYNNEI. This CDR3 has 16 amino acids.

The chain couples TRBV6-2 or TRBV6-3 to TRBJ1-1; D gene uncertain. Trimming cost V 0 bases and J 1 base, with 9 bases left between them. CDR1 and CDR2 from the germline V gene are MNHEY and SVGEGT. The CDR3 length is 15 residues. The CDR3 coding sequence is TGTGCCAGCAGTTACTCGGAGGGCGGGAACACTGAAGCTTTCTTT. Residues: CASSYSEGGNTEAFF.

This sequence joins TRBV18 and TRBJ1-6; D may be TRBD1 (6 bases). CDR3 length equals 16 residues. V was clipped by 2 bases and J by 5 bases, with 13 bases between them. Germline V gene lookup returns CDR1 KGHSH and CDR2 LQKENI. CDR3 region: CASSPLTGDHNSPLHF. The CDR3 coding sequence is TGTGCCAGCTCACCATTGACAGGCGATCATAATTCACCCCTCCACTTT.

The V call is TRBV27, the J call TRBJ2-1; 16 bases fit TRBD2. Germline CDR1 is MNHEY and CDR2 is SMNVEV (reference sequence). The CDR3 length is 19 residues. Trimming took 7 bases from V and 0 from J; bases not matched to a gene: 9. CDR3 nucleotides: TGTGCCAGCACGTTCCTGGGACTAGCGGGAGGGAGCTCCTACAATGAGCAGTTCTTC. It specifies CASTFLGLAGGSSYNEQFF.